What follows are 4 T cell receptor beta chains derived from one specimen sequenced in a study of shared clonotypes between healthy human individuals. Assay used: immunoSEQ multiplex PCR; TCRdb lists only in-frame clones, some missing. The data hold about 2.1 million clones, with about 94% observed a single time. Naive CD8 cells, CD45RO-negative and positively selected for CCR7, excluded terminally differentiated effector memory CD45RA+ cells. Material for sequencing was naive CD8+ T cells from PBMCs. The source of these receptors is a man between 18 and 29 years old in good health. Some clones in this sample may be carry-over from other donors' samples.

The chain carries TRBV7-3 and TRBJ2-3; 7 bases line up with TRBD2. The germline CDR1 and CDR2 sequences are SGHTA and FQGTGA. V trimming: 1 base; J trimming: 6 bases; junction bases outside the gene matches: 10. The CDR3 runs 16 residues. The CDR3, as DNA: TGTGCCAGCAGCTTAATCCCTAGCGGTGGTAAGGATACGCAGTATTTT. It yields the protein CASSLIPSGGKDTQYF.

The CDR3 DNA sequence: TGTGCCAGCAGCCAAAGGGGGACAGGGGAAAACATTCAGTACTTC. Translated: CASSQRGTGENIQYF. This chain uses TRBV9 with TRBJ2-4; 10 bases fit TRBD1. The CDR3 is 15 residues long. V was pared by 4 bases and J by 5 bases, with 6 bases of the junction left unmatched. CDR1 is SGDLS and CDR2 is YYNGEE in the germline V gene.

About this clone itself: Other DNA sequences in the sample encode the same CDR3. This rearrangement joins TRBV6-5 to TRBJ2-3; 8 bases match TRBD1. CDR3 size: 13 residues. CDR1 is MNHEY, CDR2 SVGAGI, per germline. The V and J ends lost 2 bases and 6 bases, in that order; junction bases with no gene match: 1. The CDR3 coding sequence is TGTGCCAGCAGTTACCGACAGGGGGATACGCAGTATTTT. Translating it yields CASSYRQGDTQYF.

Of note for this clone: Other DNA sequences in the sample encode the same CDR3. This chain links TRBV7-9 with TRBJ2-7; no clear D. V was clipped by 0 bases and J by 3 bases, with 3 bases between them. Germline loops: CDR1 SEHNR, CDR2 FQNEAQ (reference sequence). This CDR3 comprises 12 residues. CDR3 coding DNA: TGTGCCAGCAGCTTAGCTGACTACGAGCAGTACTTC. Protein: CASSLADYEQYF.